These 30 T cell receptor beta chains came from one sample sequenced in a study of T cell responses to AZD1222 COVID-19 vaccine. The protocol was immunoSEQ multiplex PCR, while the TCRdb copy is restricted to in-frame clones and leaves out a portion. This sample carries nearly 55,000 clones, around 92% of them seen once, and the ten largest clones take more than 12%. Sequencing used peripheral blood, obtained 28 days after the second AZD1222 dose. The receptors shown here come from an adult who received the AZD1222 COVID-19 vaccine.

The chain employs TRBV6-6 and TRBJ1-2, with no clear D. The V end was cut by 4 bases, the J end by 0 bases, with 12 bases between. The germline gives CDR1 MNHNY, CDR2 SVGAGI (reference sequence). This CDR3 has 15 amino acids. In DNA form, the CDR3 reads TGTGCCAGCAGTTCCCATACCGAAGCTAACTATGGCTACACCTTC. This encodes CASSSHTEANYGYTF.

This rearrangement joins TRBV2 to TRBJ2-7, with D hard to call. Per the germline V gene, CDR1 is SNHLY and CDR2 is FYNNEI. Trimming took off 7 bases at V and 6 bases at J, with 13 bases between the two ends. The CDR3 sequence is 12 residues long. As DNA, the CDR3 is TGTGCCAGCAAAGGTCCCAACAGCGAGCAGTACTTC. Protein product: CASKGPNSEQYF.

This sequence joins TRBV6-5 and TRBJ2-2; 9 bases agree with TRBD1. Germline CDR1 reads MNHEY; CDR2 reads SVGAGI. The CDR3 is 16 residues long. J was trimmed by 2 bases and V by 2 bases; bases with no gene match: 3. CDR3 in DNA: TGTGCCAGCAGTTACGCGGGACAGGGTAACACCGGGGAGCTGTTTTTT. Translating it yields CASSYAGQGNTGELFF.

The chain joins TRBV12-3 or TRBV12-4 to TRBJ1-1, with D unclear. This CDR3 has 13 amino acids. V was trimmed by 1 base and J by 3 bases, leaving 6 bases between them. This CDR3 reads CASSLGRDTEAFF. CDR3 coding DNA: TGTGCCAGCAGTTTAGGGCGCGACACTGAAGCTTTCTTT.

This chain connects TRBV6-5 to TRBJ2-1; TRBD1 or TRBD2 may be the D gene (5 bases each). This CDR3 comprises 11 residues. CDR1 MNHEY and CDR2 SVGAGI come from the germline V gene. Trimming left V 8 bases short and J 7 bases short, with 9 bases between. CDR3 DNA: TGTGCCAGCGCCGGGGCAAATGAGCAGTTCTTC. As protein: CASAGANEQFF.

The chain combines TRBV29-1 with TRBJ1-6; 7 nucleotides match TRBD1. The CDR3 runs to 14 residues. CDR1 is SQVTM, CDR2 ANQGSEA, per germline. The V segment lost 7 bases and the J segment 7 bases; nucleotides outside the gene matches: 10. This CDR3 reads CSANPGQPNSPLHF. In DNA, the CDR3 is TGCAGCGCTAATCCGGGACAGCCAAATTCACCCCTCCACTTT.

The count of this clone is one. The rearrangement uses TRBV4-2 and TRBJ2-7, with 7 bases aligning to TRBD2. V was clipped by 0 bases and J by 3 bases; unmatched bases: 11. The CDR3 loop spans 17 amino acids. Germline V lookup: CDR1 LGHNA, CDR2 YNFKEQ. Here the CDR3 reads CASSQDSSSGPGYEQYF. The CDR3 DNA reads TGTGCCAGCAGCCAAGATTCGTCTAGCGGCCCCGGCTACGAGCAGTACTTC.

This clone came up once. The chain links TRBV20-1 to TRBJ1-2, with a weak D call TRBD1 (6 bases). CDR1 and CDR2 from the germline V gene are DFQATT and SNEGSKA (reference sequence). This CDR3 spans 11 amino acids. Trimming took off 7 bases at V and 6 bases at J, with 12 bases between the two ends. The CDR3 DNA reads TGCAGTGTTTCCAGGGGAGATGGCTACACCTTC. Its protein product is CSVSRGDGYTF.

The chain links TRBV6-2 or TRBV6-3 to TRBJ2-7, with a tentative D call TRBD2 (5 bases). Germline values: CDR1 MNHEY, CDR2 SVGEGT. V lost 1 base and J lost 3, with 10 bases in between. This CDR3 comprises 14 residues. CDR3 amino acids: CASSYWERNYEQYF. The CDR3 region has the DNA TGTGCCAGCAGTTACTGGGAGCGAAACTACGAGCAGTACTTC.

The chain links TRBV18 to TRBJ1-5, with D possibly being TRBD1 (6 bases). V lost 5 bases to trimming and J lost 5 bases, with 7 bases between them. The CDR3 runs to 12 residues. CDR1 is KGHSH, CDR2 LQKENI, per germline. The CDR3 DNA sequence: TGTGCCAGCTCAGCAGGGGATCAGCCCCAGCATTTT. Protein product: CASSAGDQPQHF.

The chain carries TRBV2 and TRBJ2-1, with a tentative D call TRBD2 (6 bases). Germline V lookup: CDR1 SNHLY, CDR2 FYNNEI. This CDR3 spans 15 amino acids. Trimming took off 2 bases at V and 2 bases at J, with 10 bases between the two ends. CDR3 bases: TGTGCCAGCAGTGAATACGGGAGCGCCTACAATGAGCAGTTCTTC. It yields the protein CASSEYGSAYNEQFF. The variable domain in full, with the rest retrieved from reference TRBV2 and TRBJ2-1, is EPEVTQTPSHQVTQMGQEVILRCVPISNHLYFYWYRQILGQKVEFLVSFYNNEISEKSEIFDDQFSVERPDGSNFTLKIRSTKLEDSAMYFCASSEYGSAYNEQFFGPGTRLTVL.

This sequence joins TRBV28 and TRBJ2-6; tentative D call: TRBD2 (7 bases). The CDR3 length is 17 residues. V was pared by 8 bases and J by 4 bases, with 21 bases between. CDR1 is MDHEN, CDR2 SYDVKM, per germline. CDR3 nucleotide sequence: TGTGCCAGCTTACGCGGGGGCGCGATGTCAGGGGCCAACGTCCTGACTTTC. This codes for CASLRGGAMSGANVLTF.

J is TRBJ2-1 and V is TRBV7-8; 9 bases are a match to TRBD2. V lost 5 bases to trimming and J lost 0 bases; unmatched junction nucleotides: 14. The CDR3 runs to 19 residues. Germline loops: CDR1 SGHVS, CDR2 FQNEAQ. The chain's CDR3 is CASSPPYRLAASSYNEQFF. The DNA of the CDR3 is TGTGCCAGCAGCCCGCCCTACCGACTAGCGGCGAGCTCCTACAATGAGCAGTTCTTC.

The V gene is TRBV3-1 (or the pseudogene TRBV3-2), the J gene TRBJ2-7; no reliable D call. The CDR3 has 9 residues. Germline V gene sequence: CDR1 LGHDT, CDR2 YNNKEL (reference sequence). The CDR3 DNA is TGTGCCAGCAGCCAAGATACAGACGTC. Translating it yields CASSQDTDV.

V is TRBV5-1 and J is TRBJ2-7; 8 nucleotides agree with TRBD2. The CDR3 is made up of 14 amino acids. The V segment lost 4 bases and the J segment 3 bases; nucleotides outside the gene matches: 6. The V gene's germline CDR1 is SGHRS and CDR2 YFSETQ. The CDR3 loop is CASSPTSGNYEQYF. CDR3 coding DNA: TGCGCCAGCAGCCCCACTAGCGGCAACTACGAGCAGTACTTC. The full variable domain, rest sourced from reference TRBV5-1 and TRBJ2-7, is KAGVTQTPRYLIKTRGQQVTLSCSPISGHRSVSWYQQTPGQGLQFLFEYFSETQRNKGNFPGRFSGRQFSNSRSEMNVSTLELGDSALYLCASSPTSGNYEQYFGPGTRLTVT.

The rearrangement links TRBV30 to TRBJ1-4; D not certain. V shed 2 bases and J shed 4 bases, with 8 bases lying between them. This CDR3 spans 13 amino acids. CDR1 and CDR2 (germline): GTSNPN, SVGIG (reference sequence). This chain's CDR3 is CAWSLVFNEKLFF. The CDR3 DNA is TGTGCCTGGAGTTTGGTGTTTAATGAAAAACTGTTTTTT.

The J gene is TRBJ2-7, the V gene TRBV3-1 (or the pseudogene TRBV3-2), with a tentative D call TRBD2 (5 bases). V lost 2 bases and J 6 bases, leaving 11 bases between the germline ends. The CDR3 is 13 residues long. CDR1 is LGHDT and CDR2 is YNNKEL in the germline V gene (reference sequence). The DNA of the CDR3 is TGTGCCAGCAGCCAACGACGGGGATCCGAGCAGTACTTC. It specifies CASSQRRGSEQYF.

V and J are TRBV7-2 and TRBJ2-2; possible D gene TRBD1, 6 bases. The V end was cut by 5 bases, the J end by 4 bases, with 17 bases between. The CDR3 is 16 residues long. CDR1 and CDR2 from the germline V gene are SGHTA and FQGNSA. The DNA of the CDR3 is TGTGCCAGCAGCCCACGGAGGACAGTCGCCACCGGGGAGCTGTTTTTT. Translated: CASSPRRTVATGELFF. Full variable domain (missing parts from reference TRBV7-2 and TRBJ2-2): GAGVSQSPSNKVTEKGKDVELRCDPISGHTALYWYRQSLGQGLEFLIYFQGNSAPDKSGLPSDRFSAERTGGSVSTLTIQRTQQEDSAVYLCASSPRRTVATGELFFGEGSRLTVL.

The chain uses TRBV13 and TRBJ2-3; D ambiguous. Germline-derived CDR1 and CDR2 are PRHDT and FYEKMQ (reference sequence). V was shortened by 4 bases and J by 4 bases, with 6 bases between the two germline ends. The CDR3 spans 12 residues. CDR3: CASSSPADTQYF. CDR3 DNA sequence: TGTGCCAGCAGCTCTCCCGCAGATACGCAGTATTTT.

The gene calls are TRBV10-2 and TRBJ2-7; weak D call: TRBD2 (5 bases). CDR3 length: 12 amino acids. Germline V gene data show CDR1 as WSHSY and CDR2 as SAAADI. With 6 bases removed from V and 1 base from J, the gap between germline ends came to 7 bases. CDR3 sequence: CASRSGSYEQYF. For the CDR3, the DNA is TGCGCCAGCAGAAGCGGATCCTACGAGCAGTACTTC.

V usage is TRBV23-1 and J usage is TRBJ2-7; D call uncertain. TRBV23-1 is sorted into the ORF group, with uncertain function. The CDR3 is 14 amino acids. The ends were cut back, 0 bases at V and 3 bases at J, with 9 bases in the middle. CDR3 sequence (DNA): TGCGCCAGCAGTCAATCCATGAGAGACTACGAGCAGTACTTC. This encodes CASSQSMRDYEQYF.

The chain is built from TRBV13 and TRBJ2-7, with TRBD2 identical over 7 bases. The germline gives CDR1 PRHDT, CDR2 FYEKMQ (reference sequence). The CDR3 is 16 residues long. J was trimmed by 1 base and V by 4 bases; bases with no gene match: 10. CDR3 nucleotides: TGTGCCAGCAGCTCCACAGAGACTAGCAGATCCTACGAGCAGTACTTC. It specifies CASSSTETSRSYEQYF.

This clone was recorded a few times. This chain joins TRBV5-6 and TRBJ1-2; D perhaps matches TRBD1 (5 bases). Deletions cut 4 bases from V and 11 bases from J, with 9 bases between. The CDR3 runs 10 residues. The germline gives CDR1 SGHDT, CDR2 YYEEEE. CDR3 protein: CASSGATYTF. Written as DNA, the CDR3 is TGTGCCAGCAGCGGGGCCACTTACACCTTC.

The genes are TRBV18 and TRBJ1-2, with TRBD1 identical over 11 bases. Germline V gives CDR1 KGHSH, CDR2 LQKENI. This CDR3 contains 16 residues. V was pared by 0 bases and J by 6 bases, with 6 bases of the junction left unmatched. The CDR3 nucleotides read TGTGCCAGCTCACCACCTATCGGACAGGGGGCGCATGGCTACACCTTC. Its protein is CASSPPIGQGAHGYTF.

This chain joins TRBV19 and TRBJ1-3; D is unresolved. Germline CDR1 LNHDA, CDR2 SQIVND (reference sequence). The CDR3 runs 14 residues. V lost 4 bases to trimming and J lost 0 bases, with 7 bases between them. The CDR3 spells CASSTGSSGNTIYF. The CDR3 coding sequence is TGTGCCAGTAGTACCGGGAGCTCTGGAAACACCATATATTTT. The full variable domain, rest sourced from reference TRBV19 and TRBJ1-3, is DGGITQSPKYLFRKEGQNVTLSCEQNLNHDAMYWYRQDPGQGLRLIYYSQIVNDFQKGDIAEGYSVSREKKESFPLTVTSAQKNPTAFYLCASSTGSSGNTIYFGEGSWLTVV.

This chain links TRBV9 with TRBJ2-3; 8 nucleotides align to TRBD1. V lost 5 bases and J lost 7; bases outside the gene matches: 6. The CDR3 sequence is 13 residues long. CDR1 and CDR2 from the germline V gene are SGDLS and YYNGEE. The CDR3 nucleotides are TGTGCCAGCAGATCCAGACAGGGGCATACGCAGTATTTT. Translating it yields CASRSRQGHTQYF.

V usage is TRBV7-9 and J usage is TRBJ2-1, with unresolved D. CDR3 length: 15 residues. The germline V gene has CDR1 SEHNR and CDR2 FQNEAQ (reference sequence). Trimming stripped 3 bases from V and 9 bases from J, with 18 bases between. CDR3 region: CASSFPRVGPAEQFF. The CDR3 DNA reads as TGTGCCAGCAGCTTTCCCCGTGTAGGGCCGGCTGAGCAGTTCTTC.

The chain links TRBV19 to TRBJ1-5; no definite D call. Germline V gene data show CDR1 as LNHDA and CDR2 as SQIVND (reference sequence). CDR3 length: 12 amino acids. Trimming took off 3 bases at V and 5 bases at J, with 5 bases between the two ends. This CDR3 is CASSILDQPQHF. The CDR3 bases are TGTGCCAGTAGTATTTTGGATCAGCCCCAGCATTTT.

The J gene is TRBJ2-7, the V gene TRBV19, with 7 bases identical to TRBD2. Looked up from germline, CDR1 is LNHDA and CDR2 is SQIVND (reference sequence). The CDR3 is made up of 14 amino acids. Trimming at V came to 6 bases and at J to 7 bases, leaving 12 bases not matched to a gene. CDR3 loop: CASSHSGSGREQYF. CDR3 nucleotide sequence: TGTGCCAGTAGCCATTCCGGGTCCGGGAGGGAGCAGTACTTC.

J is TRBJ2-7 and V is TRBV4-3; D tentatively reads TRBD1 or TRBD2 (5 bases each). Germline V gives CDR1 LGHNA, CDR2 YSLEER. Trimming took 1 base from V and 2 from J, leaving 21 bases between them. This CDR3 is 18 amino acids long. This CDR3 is CASSQVFIRGATTYEQYF. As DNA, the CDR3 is TGCGCCAGCAGCCAAGTTTTCATTCGAGGGGCGACGACCTACGAGCAGTACTTC.